This T cell receptor beta chain was sequenced during a study of blood T cells in healthy people across ages. The ends were cut back, 1 base at V and 4 bases at J, with 6 bases in the middle. The CDR3 totals 13 residues. Together with a sample-barcoded 5' primer, a J-beta primer mix was included in a second PCR lasting about 6 to 11 cycles. Every molecule of cDNA carried a tag from a template-switch adaptor with 12 random nucleotides. TCRdb itself ran the 5' RACE reads through MiXCR, one entry per CDR3 protein. The table includes about a million distinct CDR3 sequences, roughly 50% detected once. The chain recombines TRBV12-3 or TRBV12-4 with TRBJ2-3; D is unclear. Material for sequencing was blood. The receptor's source is a woman aged 55-69 years in good health. CDR3 in DNA: TGTGCCAGCAGTTTAGAGTTCGCAGATACGCAGTATTTT. Its protein product is CASSLEFADTQYF.